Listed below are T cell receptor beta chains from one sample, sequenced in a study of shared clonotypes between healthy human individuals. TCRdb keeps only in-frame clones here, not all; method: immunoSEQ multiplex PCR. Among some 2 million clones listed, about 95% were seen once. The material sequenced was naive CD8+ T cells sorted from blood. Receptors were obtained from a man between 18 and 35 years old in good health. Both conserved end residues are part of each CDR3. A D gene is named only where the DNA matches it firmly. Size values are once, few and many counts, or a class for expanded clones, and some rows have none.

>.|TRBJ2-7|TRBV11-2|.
CASSWGEAYEQYF
TGTGCCAGCAGCTGGGGGGAAGCCTACGAGCAGTACTTC
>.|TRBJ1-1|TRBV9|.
CASSVVGATHTEAFF
TGTGCCAGCAGCGTAGTGGGGGCTACCCACACTGAAGCTTTCTTT
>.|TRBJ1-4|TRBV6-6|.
CASILNEKLFF
TGTGCCAGCATCCTTAATGAAAAACTGTTTTTT
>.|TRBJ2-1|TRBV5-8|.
CASSLAVAEQFF
TGTGCCAGCAGCTTGGCAGTGGCGGAGCAGTTCTTC
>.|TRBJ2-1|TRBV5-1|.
CASRWDGPYNEQFF
TGCGCCAGCCGCTGGGACGGACCCTACAATGAGCAGTTCTTC
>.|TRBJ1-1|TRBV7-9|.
CASSQTENTEAFF
TGTGCCAGCAGCCAAACGGAAAACACTGAAGCTTTCTTT
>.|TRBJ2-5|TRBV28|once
CASSLLETQYF
TGTGCCAGCAGTTTATTGGAGACCCAGTACTTC
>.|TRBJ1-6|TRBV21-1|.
CASSNRDRGSPLHF
TGTGCCAGCAGCAACAGGGACAGGGGCTCACCCCTCCACTTT
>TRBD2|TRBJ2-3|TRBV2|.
CASIGTSGYTDTQYF
TGTGCCAGCATTGGGACTAGCGGATACACAGATACGCAGTATTTT
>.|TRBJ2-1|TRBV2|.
CASREPWAGEQFF
TGTGCCAGCAGAGAACCTTGGGCGGGGGAGCAGTTCTTC
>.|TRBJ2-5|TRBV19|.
CASRDDEGGQETQYF
TGTGCCAGTAGAGATGATGAGGGGGGACAAGAGACCCAGTACTTC
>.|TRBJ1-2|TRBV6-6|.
CASSHQDSPNYGYTF
TGTGCCAGCAGTCATCAGGACAGCCCTAACTATGGCTACACCTTC
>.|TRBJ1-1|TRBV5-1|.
CASSFNKGWEAFF
TGCGCCAGCAGCTTCAATAAAGGTTGGGAAGCTTTCTTT
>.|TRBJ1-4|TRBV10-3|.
CAISEQGGNEKLFF
TGTGCCATCAGCGAACAGGGAGGAAATGAAAAACTGTTTTTT
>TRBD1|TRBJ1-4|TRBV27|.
CASSWTGANEKLFF
TGTGCCAGCAGTTGGACAGGAGCTAATGAAAAACTGTTTTTT
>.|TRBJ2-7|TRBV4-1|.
CASSQEVGPPYEQYF
TGCGCCAGCAGCCAAGAAGTCGGCCCTCCCTACGAGCAGTACTTC
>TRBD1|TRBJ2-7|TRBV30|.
CAWSLGQGYEQYF
TGTGCCTGGAGCCTAGGACAGGGCTACGAGCAGTACTTC
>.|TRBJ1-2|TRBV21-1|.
CASSVPHLWNNYGYTF
TGTGCCAGCAGCGTCCCCCACCTTTGGAACAACTATGGCTACACCTTC
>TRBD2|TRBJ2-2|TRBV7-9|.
CASSPDGSSGMNTGELFF
TGTGCCAGCAGCCCGGACGGCTCTAGCGGAATGAACACCGGGGAGCTGTTTTTT
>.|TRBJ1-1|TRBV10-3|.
CAISPGTEAFF
TGTGCCATCAGTCCGGGCACTGAAGCTTTCTTT
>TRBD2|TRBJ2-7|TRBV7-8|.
CASSPLAGAQHAYEQYF
TGTGCCAGCAGCCCACTAGCGGGGGCCCAACACGCCTACGAGCAGTACTTC
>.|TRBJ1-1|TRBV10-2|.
CASSEVGTEAFF
TGCGCCAGCAGTGAGGTTGGGACTGAAGCTTTCTTT
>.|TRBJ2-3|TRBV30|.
CAWSSEADTQYF
TGTGCCTGGAGTTCTGAAGCAGATACGCAGTATTTT
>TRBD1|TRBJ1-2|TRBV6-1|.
CASSDFGQGLYGYTF
TGTGCCAGCAGTGATTTCGGACAGGGGCTCTATGGCTACACCTTC
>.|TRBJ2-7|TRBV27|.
CASRVIGADYEQYF
TGTGCCAGCAGGGTTATCGGGGCAGACTACGAGCAGTACTTC
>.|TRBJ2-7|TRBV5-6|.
CASSQGDFYEQYF
TGTGCCAGCAGCCAGGGAGATTTCTACGAGCAGTACTTC
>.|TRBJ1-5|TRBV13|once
CASSLATNQPQHF
TGTGCCAGCAGCTTAGCAACCAATCAGCCCCAGCATTTT
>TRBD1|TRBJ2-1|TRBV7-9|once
CASRSGGAPYNEQFF
TGTGCCAGCAGATCAGGGGGAGCCCCCTACAATGAGCAGTTCTTC
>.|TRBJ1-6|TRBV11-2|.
CASSLVYRKNSPLHF
TGTGCCAGCAGCTTAGTATACAGGAAGAATTCACCCCTCCACTTT
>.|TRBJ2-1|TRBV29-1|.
CSVVGEVGEQFF
TGCAGCGTTGTAGGGGAGGTTGGTGAGCAGTTCTTC
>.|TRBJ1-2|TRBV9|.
CASSVRTGYGYTF
TGTGCCAGCAGCGTAAGGACCGGGTATGGCTACACCTTC
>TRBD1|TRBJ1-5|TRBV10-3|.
CAISESRDSQPQHF
TGTGCCATCAGTGAGTCCAGGGACAGTCAGCCCCAGCATTTT
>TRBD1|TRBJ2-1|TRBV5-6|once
CASSFGQGLVYEQFF
TGTGCCAGCAGTTTTGGACAGGGATTAGTCTATGAGCAGTTCTTC
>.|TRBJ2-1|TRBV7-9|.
CASSLWARGDNEQFF
TGTGCCAGCAGCTTATGGGCCAGGGGGGACAATGAGCAGTTCTTC
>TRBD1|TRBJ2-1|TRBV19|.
CASSIVEGALNEQFF
TGTGCCAGTAGTATAGTTGAGGGGGCTTTGAATGAGCAGTTCTTC
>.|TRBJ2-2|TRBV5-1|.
CASSQTDPLDGELFF
TGCGCCAGCAGCCAAACGGACCCTTTGGACGGGGAGCTGTTTTTT